The clone carrying this TCR beta chain turned up a few times. Its antigen is still unknown. These data originate in a study of cytomegalovirus exposure and HLA in healthy donors. Healthy donors of bone marrow made up the group. Study outcomes and limitations: The study flagged about 160 TCR beta chains as cytomegalovirus-associated. Cytomegalovirus status, reportedly, was diagnosed with high specificity and sensitivity by the classifier.

The PCR used 60 Vbeta and 13 Jbeta primers. Authors' data handling: Per a later analysis, the number of unique TCR beta chains was around 80 million, of which around 10 million were shared. Profiling relied on immunoSEQ multiplex PCR, and the TCRdb table lists in-frame clones only, not all of them. D and trimming were read from the DNA, whereas the V and J calls and clone size are those reported in that table. The sample includes approximately 99,000 clones, 55% to 80% of them seen just once. Germline V lookup: CDR1 SNHLY, CDR2 FYNNEI. The CDR3 has 13 amino acids. V was shortened by 6 bases and J by 7 bases, with 10 bases between the two germline ends.

This chain uses TRBV2 with TRBJ1-6; tentative D call: TRBD1 (6 bases). The sequence was collected from a man between 35 and 55 years old in good health and CMV-seronegative. Input material: PBMCs. In nucleotides, the CDR3 is TGTGCCAGCAGCGGGACAAGGAATTCACCCCTCCACTTT. It translates to CASSGTRNSPLHF. Variable domain in full (rest from reference TRBV2 and TRBJ1-6): EPEVTQTPSHQVTQMGQEVILRCVPISNHLYFYWYRQILGQKVEFLVSFYNNEISEKSEIFDDQFSVERPDGSNFTLKIRSTKLEDSAMYFCASSGTRNSPLHFGNGTRLTVT.